This T cell receptor beta chain is from a study of molecular identifiers for immune sequencing clone quantification. On the study more broadly: In replicates, RNA from roughly 21,000 or 96,000 naive CD8 cells was split five ways, four sequenced.

Libraries of bulk TCR were made by previously described methods (with listed TCR primers). TCRdb ran MiXCR on the PCR reads and lists one entry per CDR3 protein. The repertoire holds tens of thousands of distinct CDR3 sequences, less than 20% seen once, with about 1.5% in the top ten. This clonotype was recorded many times. V was shortened by 6 bases and J by 7 bases, with 18 bases between the two germline ends. Germline CDR1 is ENHRY and CDR2 is SYGVKD. The length of the CDR3 is 14 residues. The TCR originated in a human donor in good health. Some libraries in this study had Jurkat cell RNA spiked in. The specimen was naive CD8+ T cells from blood, with Jurkat cell RNA spiked in. Subset here: FACS-sorted CD8+CD4-CCR7+CD45RA+ naive T cells. The chain joins TRBV10-3 to TRBJ1-1; D is perhaps TRBD1 (6 bases). This CDR3 is CAISDWGEGGEAFF. Written as DNA, the CDR3 is TGTGCCATCAGCGATTGGGGCGAGGGGGGTGAAGCTTTCTTT.